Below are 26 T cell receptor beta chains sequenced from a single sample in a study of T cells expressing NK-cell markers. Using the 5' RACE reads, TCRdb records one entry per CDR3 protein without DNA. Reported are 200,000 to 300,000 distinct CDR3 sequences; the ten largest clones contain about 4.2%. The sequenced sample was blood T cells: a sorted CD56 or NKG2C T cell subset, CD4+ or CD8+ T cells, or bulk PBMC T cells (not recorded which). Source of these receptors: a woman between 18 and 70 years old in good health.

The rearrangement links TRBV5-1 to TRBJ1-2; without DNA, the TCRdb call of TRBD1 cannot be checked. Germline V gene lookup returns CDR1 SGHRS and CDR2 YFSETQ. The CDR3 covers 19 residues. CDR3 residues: CASKEQPTGGALSNYGYTF.

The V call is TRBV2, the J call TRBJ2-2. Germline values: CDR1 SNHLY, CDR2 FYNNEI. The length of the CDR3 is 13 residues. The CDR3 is CASGQTNTGELFF.

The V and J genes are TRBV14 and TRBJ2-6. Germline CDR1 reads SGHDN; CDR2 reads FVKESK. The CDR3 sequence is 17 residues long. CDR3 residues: CASSQDLAWAGANVLTF.

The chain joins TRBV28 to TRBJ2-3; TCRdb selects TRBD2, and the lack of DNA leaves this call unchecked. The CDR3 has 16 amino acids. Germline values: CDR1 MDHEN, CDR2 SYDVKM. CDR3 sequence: CASSFRLAGAGDTQDF.

The chain's CDR3 is CASSPQGDAGNTIYF. The chain is built from TRBV6-1 and TRBJ1-3; with no DNA, the TCRdb D assignment of TRBD1 cannot be verified. This CDR3 is built from 15 residues. Looked up from germline, CDR1 is MNHNS and CDR2 is SASEGT.

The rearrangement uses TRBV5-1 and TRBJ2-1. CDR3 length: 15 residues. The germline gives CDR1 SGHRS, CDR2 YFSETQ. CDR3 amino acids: CASSLTDSSYNEQFF.

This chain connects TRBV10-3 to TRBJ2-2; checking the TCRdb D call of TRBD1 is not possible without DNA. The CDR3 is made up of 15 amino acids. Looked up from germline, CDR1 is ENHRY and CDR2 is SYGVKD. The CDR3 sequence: CAISVQGSGTGELFF.

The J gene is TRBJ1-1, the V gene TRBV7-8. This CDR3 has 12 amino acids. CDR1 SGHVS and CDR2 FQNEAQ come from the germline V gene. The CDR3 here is CASSPRNTEAFF. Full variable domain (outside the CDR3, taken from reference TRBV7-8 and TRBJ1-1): GAGVSQSPRYKVAKRGQDVALRCDPISGHVSLFWYQQALGQGPEFLTYFQNEAQLDKSGLPSDRFFAERPEGSVSTLKIQRTQQEDSAVYLCASSPRNTEAFFGQGTRLTVV.

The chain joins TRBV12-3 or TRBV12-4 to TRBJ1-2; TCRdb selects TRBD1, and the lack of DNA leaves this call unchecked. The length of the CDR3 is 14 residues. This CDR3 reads CASREGQGIYGYTF.

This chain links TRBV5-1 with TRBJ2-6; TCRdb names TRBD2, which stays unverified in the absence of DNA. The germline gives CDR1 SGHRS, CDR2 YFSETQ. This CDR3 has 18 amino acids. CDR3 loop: CASTPLAGVFSGANVLTF.

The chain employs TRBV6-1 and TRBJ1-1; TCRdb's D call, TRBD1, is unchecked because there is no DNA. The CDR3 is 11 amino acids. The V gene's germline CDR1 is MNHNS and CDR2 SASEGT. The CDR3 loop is CASYGTIRAFF.

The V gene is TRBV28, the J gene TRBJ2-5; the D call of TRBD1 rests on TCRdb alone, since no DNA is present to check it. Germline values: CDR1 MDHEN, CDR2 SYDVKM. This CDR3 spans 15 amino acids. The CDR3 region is CASSPAWEGAKTQYF.

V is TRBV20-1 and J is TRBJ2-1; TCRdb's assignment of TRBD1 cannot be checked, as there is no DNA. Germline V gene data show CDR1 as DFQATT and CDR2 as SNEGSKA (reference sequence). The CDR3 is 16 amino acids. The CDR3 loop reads CSAREGGSGSYNEQFF.

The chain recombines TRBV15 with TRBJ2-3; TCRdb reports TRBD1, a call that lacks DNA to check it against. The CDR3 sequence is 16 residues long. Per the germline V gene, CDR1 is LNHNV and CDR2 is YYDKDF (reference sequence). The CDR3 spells CATSRDRTGRADTQYF.

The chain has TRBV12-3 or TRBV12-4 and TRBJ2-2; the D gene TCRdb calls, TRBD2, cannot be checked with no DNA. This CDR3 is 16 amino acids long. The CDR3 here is CASSPGAVANTGELFF.

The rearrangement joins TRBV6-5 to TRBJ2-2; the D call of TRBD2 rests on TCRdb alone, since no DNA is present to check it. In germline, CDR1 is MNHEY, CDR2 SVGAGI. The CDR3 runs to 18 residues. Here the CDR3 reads CASSFDSISGANTGELFF.

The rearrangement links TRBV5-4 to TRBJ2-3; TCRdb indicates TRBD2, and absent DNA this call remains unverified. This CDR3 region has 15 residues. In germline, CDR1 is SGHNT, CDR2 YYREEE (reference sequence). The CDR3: CASSLPREGLDTQYF.

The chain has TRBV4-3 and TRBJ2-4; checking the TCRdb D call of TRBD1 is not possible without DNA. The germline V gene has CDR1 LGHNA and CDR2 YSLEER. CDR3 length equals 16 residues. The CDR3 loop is CASSQGPDRGLDIQYF.

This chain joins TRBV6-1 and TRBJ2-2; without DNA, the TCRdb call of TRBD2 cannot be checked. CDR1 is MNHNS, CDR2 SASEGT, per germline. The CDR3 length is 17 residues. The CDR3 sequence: CASSPLRLADLTGELFF.

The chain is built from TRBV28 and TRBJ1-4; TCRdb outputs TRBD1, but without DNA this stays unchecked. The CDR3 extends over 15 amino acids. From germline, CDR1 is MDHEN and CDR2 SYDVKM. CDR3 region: CASSLGGQGGEKLFF.

The CDR3: CSGVRSGEQFF. The V call is TRBV20-1, the J call TRBJ2-1. The CDR3 is 11 residues long. Germline CDR1 DFQATT, CDR2 SNEGSKA (reference sequence).

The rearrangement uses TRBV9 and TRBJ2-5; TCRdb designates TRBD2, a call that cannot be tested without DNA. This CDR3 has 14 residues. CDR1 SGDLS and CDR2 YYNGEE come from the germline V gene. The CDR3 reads CASSVGLGAETQYF.

The CDR3 spells CASSELTSGGYNEQFF. This chain connects TRBV2 to TRBJ2-1; as DNA is missing, the TRBD2 call by TCRdb cannot be tested. CDR1 is SNHLY, CDR2 FYNNEI, per germline. The length of the CDR3 is 16 residues. The full variable domain, completed using reference TRBV2 and TRBJ2-1, is EPEVTQTPSHQVTQMGQEVILRCVPISNHLYFYWYRQILGQKVEFLVSFYNNEISEKSEIFDDQFSVERPDGSNFTLKIRSTKLEDSAMYFCASSELTSGGYNEQFFGPGTRLTVL.

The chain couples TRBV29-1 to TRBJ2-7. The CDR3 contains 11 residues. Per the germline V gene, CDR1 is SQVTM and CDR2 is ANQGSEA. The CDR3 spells CSVLQKYEQYF.

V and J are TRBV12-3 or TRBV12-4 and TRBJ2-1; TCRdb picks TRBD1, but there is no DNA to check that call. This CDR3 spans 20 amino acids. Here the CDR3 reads CASSSPGGQGYQRGYNEQFF.

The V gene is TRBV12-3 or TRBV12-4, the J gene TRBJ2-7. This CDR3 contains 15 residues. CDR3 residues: CASSLAFRGSYEQYF.